A single sample gave rise to the 30 T cell receptor beta chains below, sequenced in a study of shared clonotypes between healthy human individuals (TCRdb year 2020). The library came from the immunoSEQ multiplex PCR assay. Sourced from immuneACCESS, this table was stored by TCRdb with only in-frame sequences that have V and J called. A share of the clones is absent; for the studies checked, an unresolved V gene accounts for under half, and the remainder has no known explanation. Counted in this sample were 2 million to 3 million clones; 80% to 95% of them appeared once. Of the sample, roughly 0.39% is held by the ten largest clones. Sequencing was performed on naive CD4+ T cells from PBMCs. The cell subset or site label corresponds to: CD45RA+ positively selected. All receptors come from a man between 18 and 29 years old in good health. Some clones in this sample may be carry-over from other donors' samples.

The V call is TRBV7-4, the J call TRBJ2-1; 8 bases are shared with TRBD1. The CDR3 has 16 residues. With 4 bases clipped from V and 5 bases from J, the junction kept 10 bases outside the gene matches. Germline CDR1 reads SGHVT; CDR2 reads SQSDAQ. CDR3 in amino acids: CASSSHWRQGNNEQFF. The CDR3 region has the DNA TGTGCCAGCAGCTCACATTGGAGACAGGGGAACAATGAGCAGTTCTTC. Full variable domain (rest looked up from reference TRBV7-4 and TRBJ2-1): GAGVSQSPRYKVAKRGRDVALRCDSISGHVTLYWYRQTLGQGSEVLTYSQSDAQRDKSGRPSGRFSAERPERSVSTLKIQRTEQGDSAVYLCASSSHWRQGNNEQFFGPGTRLTVL.

The chain has TRBV7-2 and TRBJ1-5, with D maybe TRBD1 (6 bases). V was clipped by 1 base and J by 3 bases, with 13 bases between them. The CDR3 sequence is 16 residues long. Germline V gene data show CDR1 as SGHTA and CDR2 as FQGNSA. CDR3 in DNA: TGTGCCAGCAGCTTAGGGTCACAGGGCTTCAATCAGCCCCAGCATTTT. Translating gives CASSLGSQGFNQPQHF.

The chain uses TRBV5-1 and TRBJ1-3; 10 positions match TRBD1. CDR1 is SGHRS and CDR2 is YFSETQ in the germline V gene. The CDR3 loop spans 16 amino acids. The trim removed 1 base at V and 4 bases at J, leaving 5 bases unmatched. As DNA, the CDR3 is TGCGCCAGCAGCTTGAGCCCGGGACAGGGGGGAAACACCATATATTTT. It encodes CASSLSPGQGGNTIYF.

The chain carries TRBV18 and TRBJ1-4; the D gene is possibly TRBD1 (5 bases). With 2 bases removed from V and 6 bases from J, the gap between germline ends came to 13 bases. CDR3 size: 15 residues. Germline CDR1 reads KGHSH; CDR2 reads LQKENI. CDR3 in DNA: TGTGCCAGCTCACCAGGTGAAGGGGCCCATGAAAAACTGTTTTTT. Its protein product is CASSPGEGAHEKLFF.

The chain recombines TRBV5-4 with TRBJ2-6, with D unclear. The germline gives CDR1 SGHNT, CDR2 YYREEE (reference sequence). This CDR3 spans 15 amino acids. V was shortened by 0 bases and J by 0 bases, with 4 bases between the two germline ends. DNA for the CDR3: TGTGCCAGCAGCTTGGGTGACTCTGGGGCCAACGTCCTGACTTTC. Translation gives CASSLGDSGANVLTF.

This sequence joins TRBV15 and TRBJ2-3; tentatively, D is TRBD1 (5 bases). CDR3 length: 15 residues. With 5 bases removed from V and 3 bases from J, the gap between germline ends came to 15 bases. Germline CDR1 reads LNHNV; CDR2 reads YYDKDF (reference sequence). In DNA form, the CDR3 reads TGTGCCACCAGCGTGAGACAGCAAAAGACAGATACGCAGTATTTT. Protein sequence: CATSVRQQKTDTQYF.

The chain links TRBV20-1 to TRBJ2-1; D not certain. V dropped 6 bases and J dropped 10 bases, with 10 bases sitting between them. This CDR3 comprises 10 residues. The V gene's germline CDR1 is DFQATT and CDR2 SNEGSKA (reference sequence). The CDR3 spells CSAHSREQFF. CDR3 DNA sequence: TGCAGTGCCCATAGCCGGGAGCAGTTCTTC.

The V call is TRBV30, the J call TRBJ1-6; a weak D match, TRBD1 (5 bases). Trimming stripped 2 bases from V and 0 bases from J, with 17 bases between. The germline CDR1 and CDR2 sequences are GTSNPN and SVGIG (reference sequence). The length of the CDR3 is 18 residues. The CDR3 bases are TGTGCCTGGAGTCCATGGGGGGGGAGCACCTCCTATAATTCACCCCTCCACTTT. This codes for CAWSPWGGSTSYNSPLHF.

This chain connects TRBV7-2 to TRBJ1-6; TRBD1 agrees at 7 bases. Per the germline V gene, CDR1 is SGHTA and CDR2 is FQGNSA. With 4 bases clipped from V and 6 bases from J, the junction kept 6 bases outside the gene matches. The CDR3 runs 15 residues. CDR3 DNA: TGTGCCAGCAGCTCTGAGGGGGCGCGTAATTCACCCCTCCACTTT. Amino acid sequence: CASSSEGARNSPLHF.

The chain couples TRBV28 to TRBJ1-1, with 8 bases identical to TRBD1. The germline V gene has CDR1 MDHEN and CDR2 SYDVKM. The CDR3 is 14 amino acids. J lost 5 bases, V lost 7 bases, and 9 bases had no gene match. CDR3 amino acids: CASTIGQGGTEAFF. In DNA form, the CDR3 reads TGTGCCAGCACCATAGGACAGGGTGGGACTGAAGCTTTCTTT. The full variable domain, its missing parts supplied by reference TRBV28 and TRBJ1-1, is DVKVTQSSRYLVKRTGEKVFLECVQDMDHENMFWYRQDPGLGLRLIYFSYDVKMKEKGDIPEGYSVSREKKERFSLILESASTNQTSMYLCASTIGQGGTEAFFGQGTRLTVV.

This chain joins TRBV9 and TRBJ1-3; D not certain. The CDR3 is 14 residues long. CDR1 is SGDLS, CDR2 YYNGEE, per germline. Trimming cost V 4 bases and J 0 bases, with 8 bases left between them. CDR3 nucleotides: TGTGCCAGCAGCACACGGGACTCTGGAAACACCATATATTTT. Its protein product is CASSTRDSGNTIYF.

This chain uses TRBV6-1 with TRBJ2-3; D is unclear. This CDR3 comprises 14 residues. The germline V gene encodes CDR1 MNHNS and CDR2 SASEGT. V lost 3 bases, J lost 0 bases, and 7 bases lay in between. The CDR3: CASSDFPSTDTQYF. Here the CDR3 DNA reads TGTGCCAGCAGTGACTTCCCTAGCACAGATACGCAGTATTTT.

This chain connects TRBV9 to TRBJ1-1; a possible D gene is TRBD1 (6 bases). There are 12 residues in the CDR3. Per germline, CDR1 SGDLS and CDR2 YYNGEE. The germline V and J ends were trimmed by 0 bases and 10 bases, with 10 bases remaining between them. Written as DNA, the CDR3 is TGTGCCAGCAGCGTAGTGGGGGGGCCAGCTTTCTTT. Its translation is CASSVVGGPAFF.

This sequence joins TRBV28 and TRBJ2-5; D is perhaps TRBD1 or TRBD2 (5 bases each). CDR3 length: 16 residues. In germline, CDR1 is MDHEN, CDR2 SYDVKM. Trimming pared 3 bases from V and 2 bases from J, leaving 16 bases between. CDR3 coding DNA: TGTGCCAGCAGTTTGGCAGGGTTTGGGAGACAAGAGACCCAGTACTTC. Its protein is CASSLAGFGRQETQYF.

This clone showed up just once. In DNA, the CDR3 is TGCGCCAGCAGCCAAGGTCCCCTCACAGGGGCTCGCACAGATACGCAGTATTTT. Protein product: CASSQGPLTGARTDTQYF. The chain has TRBV4-1 and TRBJ2-3; 7 nucleotides match TRBD1. V lost 1 base and J lost 1; bases outside the gene matches: 11. CDR1 MGHRA and CDR2 YSYEKL come from the germline V gene. This CDR3 is built from 18 residues.

The chain combines TRBV10-3 with TRBJ1-2, with TRBD1 as a possible D gene (6 bases). This CDR3 region has 15 residues. Trimming pared 0 bases from V and 6 bases from J, leaving 14 bases between. Germline V CDR1 and CDR2: ENHRY, SYGVKD. CDR3 residues: CAISESDRKSNGYTF. For the CDR3, the DNA is TGTGCCATCAGTGAGTCGGACAGAAAGTCCAATGGCTACACCTTC.

V usage is TRBV5-1 and J usage is TRBJ2-3; the D is unclear. The CDR3 is made up of 15 amino acids. Trimming removed 1 base from V and 3 bases from J, with 12 bases in between. Per germline, CDR1 SGHRS and CDR2 YFSETQ. The CDR3 region is CASSLTPAVTDTQYF. CDR3 coding DNA: TGCGCCAGCAGCTTGACCCCCGCGGTGACAGATACGCAGTATTTT. Full variable domain (outside the CDR3, taken from reference TRBV5-1 and TRBJ2-3): KAGVTQTPRYLIKTRGQQVTLSCSPISGHRSVSWYQQTPGQGLQFLFEYFSETQRNKGNFPGRFSGRQFSNSRSEMNVSTLELGDSALYLCASSLTPAVTDTQYFGPGTRLTVL.

This chain connects TRBV2 to TRBJ1-1; maybe TRBD1 (5 bases). The CDR3 length is 14 residues. V was pared by 6 bases and J by 5 bases, with 16 bases between. Germline lookup yields CDR1 SNHLY and CDR2 FYNNEI. This CDR3 reads CASSPGGARTEAFF. The CDR3 nucleotides read TGTGCCAGCAGCCCCGGAGGGGCCAGGACTGAAGCTTTCTTT.

The chain has TRBV9 and TRBJ2-5; TRBD2 matches at 9 bases. The CDR3 is made up of 17 amino acids. CDR1 is SGDLS and CDR2 is YYNGEE in the germline V gene. The ends lost 0 bases at V and 2 bases at J; junction bases unmatched: 8. CDR3 loop: CASSVGVTSGGQETQYF. In DNA form, the CDR3 reads TGTGCCAGCAGCGTAGGGGTGACTAGCGGAGGACAAGAGACCCAGTACTTC.

The chain employs TRBV9 and TRBJ2-3; no clear D gene. Germline-derived CDR1 and CDR2 are SGDLS and YYNGEE. V lost 4 bases and J 0 bases, leaving 9 bases between the germline ends. CDR3 length: 14 amino acids. In DNA, the CDR3 is TGTGCCAGCAGCAAGGTACCTAGCACAGATACGCAGTATTTT. Amino acid sequence: CASSKVPSTDTQYF.

The chain combines TRBV18 with TRBJ2-1; a possible D gene is TRBD1 (5 bases). Trimming removed 6 bases at V and 7 bases at J, with 16 bases between. The CDR3 is 14 residues long. Germline CDR1 and CDR2: KGHSH and LQKENI. The chain's CDR3 is CASSRASRRNEQFF. CDR3 coding DNA: TGTGCCAGCTCCAGGGCGTCTAGGCGGAATGAGCAGTTCTTC.

This chain connects TRBV15 to TRBJ1-4; D gene uncertain. V lost 1 base and J 5 bases, leaving 14 bases between the germline ends. CDR3 length equals 16 residues. Germline V gene data show CDR1 as LNHNV and CDR2 as YYDKDF (reference sequence). The CDR3 spells CATSRVGNRKNEKLFF. CDR3 nucleotides: TGTGCCACCAGCAGAGTAGGGAACAGAAAGAATGAAAAACTGTTTTTT. Supplemented by reference TRBV15 and TRBJ1-4, the full variable domain reads DAMVIQNPRYQVTQFGKPVTLSCSQTLNHNVMYWYQQKSSQAPKLLFHYYDKDFNNEADTPDNFQSRRPNTSFCFLDIRSPGLGDTAMYLCATSRVGNRKNEKLFFGSGTQLSVL.

This clone was seen only a few times. V and J are TRBV4-1 and TRBJ1-4; no reliable D call. CDR1 and CDR2 (germline): MGHRA, YSYEKL. V lost 0 bases and J 8 bases, leaving 10 bases between the germline ends. This CDR3 spans 14 amino acids. CDR3 in DNA: TGCGCCAGCAGCCAAGATATTGGCCGGGAAAAACTGTTTTTT. Translated, it gives CASSQDIGREKLFF.

The J gene is TRBJ2-7, the V gene TRBV5-4; possibly TRBD1 for D (6 bases). The CDR3 is 15 residues long. The ends were cut back, 4 bases at V and 0 bases at J, with 14 bases in the middle. Germline-derived CDR1 and CDR2 are SGHNT and YYREEE (reference sequence). The CDR3, as DNA: TGTGCCAGCAGCCCCGACAGGTACAGCTCCTACGAGCAGTACTTC. Residues: CASSPDRYSSYEQYF.

This clone was seen once. The chain links TRBV6-6 to TRBJ1-1; no clear D. The CDR3 spans 13 residues. Looked up from germline, CDR1 is MNHNY and CDR2 is SVGAGI (reference sequence). Trimming took off 5 bases at V and 1 base at J, with 8 bases between the two ends. Here the CDR3 reads CASSLIPNTEAFF. CDR3 nucleotide sequence: TGTGCCAGCAGTCTTATCCCGAACACTGAAGCTTTCTTT.

The chain recombines TRBV7-3 with TRBJ2-5; D tentatively reads TRBD1 or TRBD2 (6 bases each). The CDR3 consists of 14 residues. CDR1 and CDR2 (germline): SGHTA, FQGTGA. Deletions cut 4 bases from V and 5 bases from J, with 14 bases between. CDR3 region: CASSSSGAGETQYF. The CDR3 DNA sequence: TGTGCCAGCAGCTCCTCGGGGGCAGGGGAGACCCAGTACTTC.

The chain carries TRBV19 and TRBJ1-2; D is undetermined. The CDR3 spans 18 residues. Deletions cut 6 bases from V and 8 bases from J, with 31 bases between. CDR1 is LNHDA and CDR2 is SQIVND in the germline V gene (reference sequence). The CDR3 DNA reads TGTGCCAGTAGCATCGGGAGATCCCGCGTCCTACCTCATGGGGGCTACACCTTC. Its translation: CASSIGRSRVLPHGGYTF.

The V and J genes are TRBV2 and TRBJ2-7; D tentatively fits TRBD1 or TRBD2 (5 bases each). Germline V gives CDR1 SNHLY, CDR2 FYNNEI. V lost 5 bases, J lost 2 bases, and 10 bases lay in between. The CDR3 is made up of 13 amino acids. The CDR3 region is CASSLGATYEQYF. The CDR3 DNA follows: TGTGCCAGCAGTCTCGGGGCTACCTACGAGCAGTACTTC.

This clone was observed a single time. The rearrangement links TRBV6-1 to TRBJ2-7; D is undetermined. Trimming left V 4 bases short and J 0 bases short, with 10 bases between. The CDR3 is made up of 14 amino acids. CDR1 is MNHNS and CDR2 is SASEGT in the germline V gene. CDR3 loop: CASSGGRSSYEQYF. CDR3 sequence (DNA): TGTGCCAGCAGTGGGGGTCGGAGCTCCTACGAGCAGTACTTC.

The chain has TRBV28 and TRBJ2-3, with D perhaps TRBD1 or TRBD2 (5 bases each). CDR3 length equals 11 residues. The germline V gene encodes CDR1 MDHEN and CDR2 SYDVKM. Trimming stripped 4 bases from V and 15 bases from J, with 14 bases between. This chain's CDR3 is CASSSGPRTYF. DNA for the CDR3: TGTGCCAGCAGTTCGGGACCCAGGACCTATTTT.